This T cell receptor beta chain was sequenced for a study of blood T cell repertoires in COVID-19. This CDR3 has 14 amino acids. Trimming removed 3 bases at V and 0 bases at J, with 7 bases between. Germline V lookup: CDR1 WSHSY, CDR2 SAAADI. Clones were sequenced by immunoSEQ multiplex PCR, and TCRdb holds only the in-frame ones, with some missing. Here the sample spans more than 85,000 clones, roughly 90% being singletons. As to this clone: The same CDR3 also results from other DNA sequences found in this sample.

V and J are TRBV10-2 and TRBJ2-3; tentatively, D is TRBD1 (5 bases). The source of this sequence is a human donor with COVID-19, enrolled during active disease. The donor label of this sample is uncertain. Sequenced sample: peripheral blood. The CDR3 DNA sequence: TGCGCCAGCAGTGAACAGGCCAGCACAGATACGCAGTATTTT. Its translation: CASSEQASTDTQYF.